The rows below give T cell receptor beta chains drawn from one sample of a study of spatial heterogeneity in lung cancer. TCRdb itself ran the 5' RACE reads through MiXCR, one entry per CDR3 protein. The sample lists 15,000 to 20,000 distinct CDR3 sequences, roughly 7% occurring once. Sequencing used lung tumor tissue, obtained at surgery. The origin of the receptors is a female donor with early-stage non-small cell lung cancer. The conserved cysteine and the conserved F or W are not part of the CDR3 here.

v_call,j_call,cdr3_aa
TRBV5-1,TRBJ1-2,ASSSTGGDYGYT
TRBV5-6,TRBJ2-1,ASSLAGRGLYYNEQF
TRBV7-3,TRBJ2-6,ASSLIPGANVLT
TRBV5-6,TRBJ1-1,ASSCGHVAF
TRBV6-5,TRBJ1-1,ANSLARNTEAF
TRBV7-2,TRBJ1-2,ASSLVGGQASSGYT
TRBV5-6,TRBJ1-6,ASSSNGTNSPLH
TRBV27,TRBJ2-7,ASRQQGEQY
TRBV20-1,TRBJ1-3,SASQGLGNTIY
TRBV20-1,TRBJ1-4,SAVQATNEKLF
TRBV25-1,TRBJ2-1,ASSVASGNNEQF
TRBV28,TRBJ2-2,ASRPVSGELF
TRBV5-1,TRBJ1-2,ASSLKGADYGYT
TRBV7-2,TRBJ1-6,ASSVTGTQNSPLH
TRBV20-1,TRBJ2-7,SAPIQGEQY
TRBV18,TRBJ2-1,ASSPQGSNEQF
TRBV2,TRBJ1-2,ASSELSAGYT
TRBV5-1,TRBJ2-5,ASSLEDRVGETQY
TRBV10-3,TRBJ1-5,ATSGQGNQPQH
TRBV18,TRBJ2-2,ASSPRLADTGELF
TRBV29-1,TRBJ2-5,SAAQGQETQY
TRBV10-3,TRBJ1-2,AISGGENYGYT
TRBV20-1,TRBJ2-7,SARDLSGSPYEQY
TRBV5-4,TRBJ2-1,ASSYQGSRNEQF
TRBV9,TRBJ2-1,ASSVVGTSGNEQF
TRBV12-3/TRBV12-4,TRBJ2-2,ASSPFSGELF
TRBV5-1,TRBJ2-3,ASSLHASGNTDTQY
TRBV30,TRBJ1-1,AWSVGEHTEAF
TRBV27,TRBJ1-2,ASSPRGYGYT
TRBV25-1,TRBJ1-2,ASSGGDRGPLNYGYT
TRBV13,TRBJ1-5,ASSLKGGQPQH
TRBV12-3/TRBV12-4,TRBJ1-1,ASSSPGSEAF
TRBV27,TRBJ1-6,ASSLGISYNSPLH
TRBV5-1,TRBJ2-3,ASSNTDTQY
TRBV5-1,TRBJ1-2,ASSLALGEDGYT
TRBV20-1,TRBJ2-5,SARDPSSGGLETQY
TRBV20-1,TRBJ1-2,SAFSTLGGAANYGYT
TRBV11-2,TRBJ2-3,ASSPTGTATDTQY
TRBV12-3/TRBV12-4,TRBJ2-4,ASSLQILAKNIQY
TRBV7-2,TRBJ2-3,ASSLFTDTQY
TRBV2,TRBJ1-4,ASSDLRENEKLF
TRBV9,TRBJ2-7,ASSPRVAGEQY